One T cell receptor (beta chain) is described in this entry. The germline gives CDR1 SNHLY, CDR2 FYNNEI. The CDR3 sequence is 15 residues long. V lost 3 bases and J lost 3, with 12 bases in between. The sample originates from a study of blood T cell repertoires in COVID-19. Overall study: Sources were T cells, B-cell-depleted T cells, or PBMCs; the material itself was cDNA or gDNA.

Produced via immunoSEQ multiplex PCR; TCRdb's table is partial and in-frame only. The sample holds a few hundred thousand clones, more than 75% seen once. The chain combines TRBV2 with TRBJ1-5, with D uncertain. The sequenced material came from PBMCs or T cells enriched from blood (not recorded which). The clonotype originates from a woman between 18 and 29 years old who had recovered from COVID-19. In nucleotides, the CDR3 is TGTGCCAGCAGTGACCCCCGCGGGTTCAATCAGCCCCAGCATTTT. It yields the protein CASSDPRGFNQPQHF.